These 6 T cell receptor beta chains originate from one sample sequenced in a study of T cells in Graves' hyperthyroidism and ophthalmopathy. Amplified TCR beta CDR3 regions derived from RNA transcripts. HTBI primers were the set used in a first-round RT-PCR of the TCR CDR3. TCRdb passed the multiplex PCR reads through MiXCR, listing each CDR3 protein once. This sample has 500,000 to 800,000 distinct CDR3 sequences, with about 14% found just once. Material for sequencing was blood. The receptors shown here come from a woman aged 50 to 60 with Graves' ophthalmopathy.

CDR3 in amino acids: CASSLAGRTFNEQFF. In DNA, the CDR3 is TGTGCCAGCAGCTTAGCCGGGAGGACTTTCAATGAGCAGTTCTTC. V and J are TRBV7-2 and TRBJ2-1; 7 bases line up with TRBD2. V gave up 0 bases and J gave up 6 bases; unmatched junction bases: 5. The CDR3 extends over 15 amino acids. Per the germline V gene, CDR1 is SGHTA and CDR2 is FQGNSA.

In this sample, this clonotype turned up many times. The rearrangement links TRBV7-2 to TRBJ1-5; 7 nucleotides align to TRBD1. Germline V lookup: CDR1 SGHTA, CDR2 FQGNSA. The CDR3 has 16 amino acids. V was pared by 1 base and J by 4 bases, with 7 bases of the junction left unmatched. The DNA for the CDR3 is TGTGCCAGCAGCTTAGACCAGGGGGTAAGAAATCAGCCCCAGCATTTT. It yields the protein CASSLDQGVRNQPQHF.

Only a few counts were recorded for this clonotype. The chain recombines TRBV29-1 with TRBJ2-7; no reliable D call. The germline V gene encodes CDR1 SQVTM and CDR2 ANQGSEA. This CDR3 comprises 12 residues. The V end lost 1 base, the J end lost 4 bases, and 8 bases lay between the germline ends. CDR3: CSVEGPEYEQYF. The CDR3 DNA follows: TGCAGCGTTGAAGGTCCGGAGTACGAGCAGTACTTC.

The rearrangement joins TRBV24-1 to TRBJ2-5; 9 bases map to TRBD1. Trimming removed 0 bases from V and 5 bases from J; junction bases left unmatched: 15. The CDR3 is 19 amino acids. The germline V gene has CDR1 KGHDR and CDR2 SFDVKD. CDR3: CATSDLRDPTGGGLETQYF. The CDR3 nucleotides are TGTGCCACCAGTGATTTGCGGGATCCAACAGGGGGCGGTTTGGAGACCCAGTACTTC.

This clonotype was counted ten times or more. The CDR3 region is CASSLGRSGETQYF. In nucleotides, the CDR3 is TGTGCCAGCAGCTTAGGCCGCAGCGGAGAGACCCAGTACTTC. The chain uses TRBV11-3 and TRBJ2-5; TRBD2 is a possible D gene (5 bases). Trimming shortened V by 1 base and J by 4 bases, and 10 bases separated the two germline ends. In germline, CDR1 is SGHNT, CDR2 YENEEA. This CDR3 has 14 residues.

This clonotype has ten or more counts. The chain uses TRBV24-1 and TRBJ2-5, with 8 bases identical to TRBD2. Germline values: CDR1 KGHDR, CDR2 SFDVKD. Unmatched junction bases numbered 13, after V lost 2 bases and J lost 0 bases. The CDR3 totals 19 residues. The CDR3 sequence: CATSDWSREGPSDQETQYF. CDR3 in DNA: TGTGCCACCAGTGATTGGAGCCGGGAGGGTCCTTCTGACCAAGAGACCCAGTACTTC.